This record looks at one TCR beta chain sequence and its context. TCRdb reprocessed the 5' RACE reads, with one entry per CDR3 protein and no DNA. The repertoire table contains fewer than 400,000 distinct CDR3 sequences. This sample was taken from a study of T cells expressing NK-cell markers. The CDR3 covers 15 residues. The germline V gene encodes CDR1 SGHRS and CDR2 YFSETQ. The genes are TRBV5-1 and TRBJ2-3. Source material: blood T cells: a sorted CD56 or NKG2C T cell subset, CD4+ or CD8+ T cells, or bulk PBMC T cells (not recorded which). This receptor was obtained from a woman aged 50 to 60 in good health. CDR3: CASSPFGTSTDTQYF.